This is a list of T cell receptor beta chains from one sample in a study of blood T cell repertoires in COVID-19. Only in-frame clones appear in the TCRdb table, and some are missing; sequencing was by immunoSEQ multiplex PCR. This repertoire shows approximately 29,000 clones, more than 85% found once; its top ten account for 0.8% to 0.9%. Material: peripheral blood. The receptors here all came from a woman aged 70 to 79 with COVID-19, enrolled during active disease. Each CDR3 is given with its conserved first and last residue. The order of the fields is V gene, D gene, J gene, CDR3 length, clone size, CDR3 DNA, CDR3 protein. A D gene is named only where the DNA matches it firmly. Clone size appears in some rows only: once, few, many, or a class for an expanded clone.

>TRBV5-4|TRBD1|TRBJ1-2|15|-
TGTGCCAGCAGCCCCGGGACAGGGAATAACTATGGCTACACCTTC
CASSPGTGNNYGYTF
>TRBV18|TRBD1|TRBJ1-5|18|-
TGTGCCAGCTCACCATACGGTCCCACGGGACAGGGCAATCAGCCCCAGCATTTT
CASSPYGPTGQGNQPQHF
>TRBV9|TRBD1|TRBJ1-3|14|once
TGTGCCAGCAGCCAGACAGGGGCTGGAAACACCATATATTTT
CASSQTGAGNTIYF
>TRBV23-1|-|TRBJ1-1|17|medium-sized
TGCGCCAGCATAACGGGGTCTCTGAGAGATTTGAACACTGAAGCTTTCTTT
CASITGSLRDLNTEAFF
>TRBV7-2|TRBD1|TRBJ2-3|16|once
TGTGCCAGCAGCTCCTTCGGACAGGGGGCCGGAGATACGCAGTATTTT
CASSSFGQGAGDTQYF
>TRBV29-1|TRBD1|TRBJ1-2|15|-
TGCAGCGTGCGCGGACAGGGTAGAGCTAACTATGGCTACACCTTC
CSVRGQGRANYGYTF
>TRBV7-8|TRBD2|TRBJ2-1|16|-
TGTGCCAGCAGCTCTAGGACTAGCGGGGCCTACAATGAGCAGTTCTTC
CASSSRTSGAYNEQFF
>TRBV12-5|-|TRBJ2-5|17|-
TGTGCTAGTGGTTTAAGGGGTGCGGGAAGCCTCCAGGAGACCCAGTACTTC
CASGLRGAGSLQETQYF
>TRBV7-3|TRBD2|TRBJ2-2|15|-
TGTGCCAGCAGCCGACTAGCGACGAACACCGGGGAGCTGTTTTTT
CASSRLATNTGELFF
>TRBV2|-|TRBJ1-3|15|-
TGTGCCAGCACTCGGGACACCGGCTTCGGAAACACCATATATTTT
CASTRDTGFGNTIYF
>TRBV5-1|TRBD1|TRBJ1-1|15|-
TGCGCCAGCAGCTTGCAGGACAGGGCGAACACTGAAGCTTTCTTT
CASSLQDRANTEAFF
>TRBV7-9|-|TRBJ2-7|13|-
TGTGCCAGCAGCTTAGGGGGGGTCTACGAGCAGTACTTC
CASSLGGVYEQYF
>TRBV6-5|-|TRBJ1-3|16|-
TGTGCCAGCAGTTTAATGTCGCGTCTGTCTGGAAACACCATATATTTT
CASSLMSRLSGNTIYF
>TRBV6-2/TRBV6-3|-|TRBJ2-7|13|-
TGTGCCAGCAGTTACCCTAGCTCCTACGAGCAGTACTTC
CASSYPSSYEQYF
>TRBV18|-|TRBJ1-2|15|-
TGTGCCAGCTCACCGAACCGGGACAAGAGATATGGCTACACCTTC
CASSPNRDKRYGYTF
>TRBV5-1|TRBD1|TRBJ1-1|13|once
TGCGCCAGCAGCTCCCAGGGGGGCACTGAAGCTTTCTTT
CASSSQGGTEAFF
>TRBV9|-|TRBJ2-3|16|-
TGTGCCAGCAGCGATGGCGTGGGAGACTTCACAGATACGCAGTATTTT
CASSDGVGDFTDTQYF
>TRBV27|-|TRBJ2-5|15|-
TGTGCCAGCAGTTTATCTTCGGGGGTGGCAGAGACCCAGTACTTC
CASSLSSGVAETQYF
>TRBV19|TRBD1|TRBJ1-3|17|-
TGTGCCAGTTTGGACAGGGCAAACGGTTACTCTGGAAACACCATATATTTT
CASLDRANGYSGNTIYF
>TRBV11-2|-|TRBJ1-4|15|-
TGTGCCAGCAGCCGACTCACAGGGAAAGGTGAAAAACTGTTTTTT
CASSRLTGKGEKLFF
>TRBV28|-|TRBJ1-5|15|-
TGTGCCAGCAGTTTGGGGGGTTTCGGGGAGCAGCCCCAGCATTTT
CASSLGGFGEQPQHF
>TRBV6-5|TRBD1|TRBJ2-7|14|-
TGTGCCAGCAGGGAGCCGGGACAGGACTACGAGCAGTACTTC
CASREPGQDYEQYF
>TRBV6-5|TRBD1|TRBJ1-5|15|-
TGTGCCAGCAGTTCGGACAGGTTAGGGAATCAGCCCCAGCATTTT
CASSSDRLGNQPQHF
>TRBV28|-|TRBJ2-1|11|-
TGTGCCAGCAGGATGAGCTTTGAGCAGTTCTTC
CASRMSFEQFF
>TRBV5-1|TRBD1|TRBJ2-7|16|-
TGCGCCAGCAGCTACCTGGACAGGGATGGCTCCTACGAGCAGTACTTC
CASSYLDRDGSYEQYF
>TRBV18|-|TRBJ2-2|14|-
TGTGCCAGCTCCTCCTCGAGGGAAGTCGGGGAGCTGTTTTTT
CASSSSREVGELFF
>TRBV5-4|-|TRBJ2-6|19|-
TGTGCCAGCAGCTTGGCCGGTCGGCACAGAAATTCTGGGGCCAACGTCCTGACTTTC
CASSLAGRHRNSGANVLTF
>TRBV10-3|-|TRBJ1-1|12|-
TGTGCCATTCGCCCGCAGGGCACTGAAGCTTTCTTT
CAIRPQGTEAFF
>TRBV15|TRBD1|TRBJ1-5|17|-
TGTGCCACCAGCAGCCCCCTGGGACAGGGTGTCGCTCAGCCCCAGCATTTT
CATSSPLGQGVAQPQHF
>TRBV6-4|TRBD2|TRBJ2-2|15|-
TGTGCCAGCAGTGAACTAGCGGGCCACGGCGGGGAGCTGTTTTTT
CASSELAGHGGELFF
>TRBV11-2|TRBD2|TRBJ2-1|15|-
TGTGCCAGCAGCTCAGGACTAGCGGGATCCGCTGAGCAGTTCTTC
CASSSGLAGSAEQFF
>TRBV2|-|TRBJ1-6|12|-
TGTGCCAGCAGTGATCACGGGGAACCCCTCCACTTT
CASSDHGEPLHF
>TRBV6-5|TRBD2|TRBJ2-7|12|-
TGTGCCAGCAGTTACGCGGGAGAGGAGCAGTACTTC
CASSYAGEEQYF
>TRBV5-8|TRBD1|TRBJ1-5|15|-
TGTGCCAGCAGCTCCGTAAGGACAGGGACTCAGCCCCAGCATTTT
CASSSVRTGTQPQHF
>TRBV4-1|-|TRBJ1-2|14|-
TGCGCCAGCAGCCCGAAACAGGGCCCCTATGGCTACACCTTC
CASSPKQGPYGYTF
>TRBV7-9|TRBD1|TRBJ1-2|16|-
TGTGCCAGCAGCTTAGCGGGACAGCTGTCATACTATGGCTACACCTTC
CASSLAGQLSYYGYTF
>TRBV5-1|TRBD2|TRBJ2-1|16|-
TGCGCCAGCAGCACTTTAACTAGCGGGAGGAACAATGAGCAGTTCTTC
CASSTLTSGRNNEQFF
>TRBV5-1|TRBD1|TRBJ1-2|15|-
TGCGCCAGCAGTCCCGGACAGGGGGCGTACTATGGCTACACCTTC
CASSPGQGAYYGYTF
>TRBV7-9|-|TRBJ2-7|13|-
TGTGCCAGCAGCACTAACAGGGACCACGAGCAGTACTTC
CASSTNRDHEQYF
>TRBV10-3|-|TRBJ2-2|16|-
TGTGCCATCAGTGGCCGGGGACAAGGATCCACCGGGGAGCTGTTTTTT
CAISGRGQGSTGELFF